This passage covers 13 T cell receptor beta chains from one sample sequenced in a study of blood T cell repertoires in COVID-19. Only in-frame clones appear in the TCRdb table, and some are missing; sequencing was by immunoSEQ multiplex PCR. The table records 200,000 to 250,000 clones, around 82% of them present only once. Sequences were obtained from peripheral blood. These receptors all stem from a woman aged 60-70 years with acute or convalescent COVID-19.

The chain has TRBV12-3 or TRBV12-4 and TRBJ1-2; tentative D call: TRBD1 (5 bases). The CDR3 is made up of 13 amino acids. Trimming stripped 2 bases from V and 5 bases from J, with 9 bases between. CDR3 sequence: CASSLKTVYGYTF. The CDR3 nucleotides read TGTGCCAGCAGTTTAAAGACAGTTTATGGCTACACCTTC.

V gene TRBV20-1 combines with J gene TRBJ2-7; no definite D call. The length of the CDR3 is 13 residues. CDR1 is DFQATT and CDR2 is SNEGSKA in the germline V gene (reference sequence). V shed 3 bases and J shed 0 bases, with 9 bases lying between them. Here the CDR3 reads CSASGSGSYEQYF. In DNA form, the CDR3 reads TGCAGTGCTAGTGGCAGTGGCTCCTACGAGCAGTACTTC.

J is TRBJ1-2 and V is TRBV30, with D uncertain. Germline V gene data show CDR1 as GTSNPN and CDR2 as SVGIG (reference sequence). The ends were cut back, 5 bases at V and 0 bases at J, with 10 bases in the middle. This CDR3 is built from 13 residues. CDR3 region: CAWGYRTNYGYTF. The CDR3 DNA is TGTGCCTGGGGATACAGAACTAACTATGGCTACACCTTC. Supplemented by reference TRBV30 and TRBJ1-2, the full variable domain reads SQTIHQWPATLVQPVGSPLSLECTVEGTSNPNLYWYRQAAGRGLQLLFYSVGIGQISSEVPQNLSASRPQDRQFILSSKKLLLSDSGFYLCAWGYRTNYGYTFGSGTRLTVV.

V and J are TRBV5-1 and TRBJ1-1; D is perhaps TRBD1 (6 bases). In germline, CDR1 is SGHRS, CDR2 YFSETQ. Trimming cost V 8 bases and J 1 base, with 15 bases left between them. CDR3 size: 14 residues. This CDR3 is CASSRETGNTEAFF. The CDR3 DNA follows: TGCGCCAGTAGTCGAGAGACAGGGAACACTGAAGCTTTCTTT.

The J gene is TRBJ1-2, the V gene TRBV3-1 (or the pseudogene TRBV3-2), with D maybe TRBD1 (5 bases). Trimming shortened V by 6 bases and J by 8 bases, and 16 bases separated the two germline ends. Germline V gives CDR1 LGHDT, CDR2 YNNKEL (reference sequence). This CDR3 spans 13 amino acids. CDR3 coding DNA: TGTGCCAGCAGATTGGCAGGGAAGGGAGGCTACACCTTC. It translates to CASRLAGKGGYTF.

The genes are TRBV12-3 or TRBV12-4 and TRBJ2-7; 7 positions match TRBD2. This CDR3 spans 12 amino acids. With 6 bases clipped from V and 2 bases from J, the junction kept 1 base outside the gene matches. CDR3 DNA sequence: TGTGCCAGCAGGGGGGGGACCTACGAGCAGTACTTC. Translation: CASRGGTYEQYF.

This sequence joins TRBV4-2 and TRBJ2-2; TRBD1 agrees at 7 bases. Per the germline V gene, CDR1 is LGHNA and CDR2 is YNFKEQ. J was trimmed by 15 bases and V by 0 bases; bases with no gene match: 10. The CDR3 is 14 residues long. The DNA of the CDR3 is TGTGCCAGCAGCCAAGATATCCGGGACAGTTATATGTTTTTT. Protein sequence: CASSQDIRDSYMFF.

The rearrangement joins TRBV6-5 to TRBJ1-2; D unresolved. The V gene's germline CDR1 is MNHEY and CDR2 SVGAGI. CDR3 length: 13 residues. The V gene lost 6 bases and the J gene lost 0 bases, with 8 bases spanning the gap. CDR3 nucleotide sequence: TGTGCCAGCAGGAAGACTGCTAACTATGGCTACACCTTC. Protein: CASRKTANYGYTF.

The V gene is TRBV7-9, the J gene TRBJ1-4; D uncertain. The CDR3 length is 18 residues. Germline V gene lookup returns CDR1 SEHNR and CDR2 FQNEAQ (reference sequence). V shed 1 base and J shed 0 bases, with 15 bases lying between them. The DNA of the CDR3 is TGTGCCAGCAGCTTAGTGTCACAGCTTTTGGCAACTAATGAAAAACTGTTTTTT. It is translated as CASSLVSQLLATNEKLFF.

The chain recombines TRBV3-1 (or the pseudogene TRBV3-2) with TRBJ2-2; D call uncertain. The V end lost 4 bases, the J end lost 2 bases, and 8 bases lay between the germline ends. Germline V CDR1 and CDR2: LGHDT, YNNKEL (reference sequence). The CDR3 contains 14 residues. The CDR3 DNA reads as TGTGCCAGCAGCCCTCGGGTAAACACCGGGGAGCTGTTTTTT. This gives the protein CASSPRVNTGELFF.

CDR3 sequence reads: CASSRGTGGSPQHF. Written as DNA, the CDR3 is TGTGCCAGCTCTCGAGGGACAGGGGGGTCGCCCCAGCATTTT. The genes are TRBV18 and TRBJ1-5, with 11 bases lining up with TRBD1. V lost 6 bases and J lost 9; bases outside the gene matches: 7. This CDR3 spans 14 amino acids. CDR1 is KGHSH and CDR2 is LQKENI in the germline V gene.

V gene TRBV5-6 combines with J gene TRBJ1-2; D unclear. Trimming stripped 6 bases from V and 0 bases from J, with 9 bases between. Germline V gives CDR1 SGHDT, CDR2 YYEEEE. This CDR3 contains 13 residues. Here the CDR3 DNA reads TGTGCCAGCAAGCCTCCTGCTAACTATGGCTACACCTTC. Its protein is CASKPPANYGYTF.

The chain is built from TRBV11-2 and TRBJ2-1; possible D gene TRBD2, 5 bases. The CDR3 sequence is 13 residues long. Looked up from germline, CDR1 is SGHAT and CDR2 is FQNNGV. Trimming removed 1 base at V and 9 bases at J, with 10 bases between. CDR3 in DNA: TGTGCCAGCAGCTTAGTCCGGCGGGTTGAGCAGTTCTTC. Amino acid sequence: CASSLVRRVEQFF.